This T cell receptor (beta chain) was captured in a study of identical twins. Ten or more counts support this clonotype. Its antigen is currently unknown. Carrying unique molecular identifiers, the cDNA also gained a universal primer site through template switching. TCRdb passed the 5' RACE reads through MiXCR, listing each CDR3 protein once. In the table there are some 660,000 distinct CDR3 sequences, roughly 8% of which are singletons. Germline V gene lookup returns CDR1 KGHSH and CDR2 LQKENI. CDR3 length: 13 amino acids. The V gene lost 3 bases and the J gene lost 5 bases, with 10 bases spanning the gap. General observations from the study: Researchers caution that invariant MAIT and iNKT cells could partly confound zero-insertion analyses. Models predicted too little out-of-frame TCR alpha sharing in monozygotic twins.

These data were also filed under a second study, of yellow fever vaccine responses in identical twins.

Sequenced material: PBMCs. The TCR comes from a young woman in good health. V and J are TRBV18 and TRBJ1-1, with D tentatively TRBD1 (5 bases). For the CDR3, the DNA is TGTGCCAGCTCACCGGTGGGGGGGACTGAAGCTTTCTTT. It yields the protein CASSPVGGTEAFF.